This TCR beta chain was retrieved from a study of shared clonotypes between healthy human individuals. The table came from immunoSEQ multiplex PCR; TCRdb's copy has only in-frame clones and leaves some out. The table lists roughly 520,000 clones, roughly 95% of them singletons, with 0.055% to 0.075% in the top ten. The CDR3 contains 14 residues. Germline CDR1 MNHEY, CDR2 SMNVEV (reference sequence). The V end was cut by 4 bases, the J end by 5 bases, with 12 bases between. This rearrangement joins TRBV27 to TRBJ1-3; D is possibly TRBD1 (6 bases). Material for sequencing was naive CD4+ T cells sorted from blood. This sample's subset: CD45RA+ positively selected. This sequence originates from a woman in her 30s in good health. CDR3 protein: CASSSTGWRNTIYF. CDR3 DNA sequence: TGTGCCAGCAGTTCGACAGGTTGGCGAAACACCATATATTTT.